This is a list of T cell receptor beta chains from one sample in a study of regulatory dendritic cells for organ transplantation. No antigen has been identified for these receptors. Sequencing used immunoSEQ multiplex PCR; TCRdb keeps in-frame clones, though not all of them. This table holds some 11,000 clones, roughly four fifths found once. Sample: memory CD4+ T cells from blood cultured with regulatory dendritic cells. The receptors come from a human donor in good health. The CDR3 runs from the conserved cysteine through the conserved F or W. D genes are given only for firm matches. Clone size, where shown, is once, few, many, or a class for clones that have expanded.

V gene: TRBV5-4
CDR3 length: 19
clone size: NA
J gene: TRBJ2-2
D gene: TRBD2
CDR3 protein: CASSLEGTSGGWYTGELFF
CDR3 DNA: TGTGCCAGCAGCTTGGAGGGGACTAGCGGGGGGTGGTACACCGGGGAGCTGTTTTTT

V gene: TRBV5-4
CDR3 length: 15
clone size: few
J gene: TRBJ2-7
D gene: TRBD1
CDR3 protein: CASSQDPGQGYEQYF
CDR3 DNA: TGTGCCAGCAGCCAAGATCCGGGACAGGGCTACGAGCAGTACTTC

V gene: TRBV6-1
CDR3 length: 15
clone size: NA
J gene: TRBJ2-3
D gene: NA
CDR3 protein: CASSEGSPEVDTQYF
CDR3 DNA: TGTGCCAGCAGTGAAGGGTCCCCCGAGGTGGATACGCAGTATTTT

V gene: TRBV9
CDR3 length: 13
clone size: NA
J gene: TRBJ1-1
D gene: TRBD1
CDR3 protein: CASSVRGQGEAFF
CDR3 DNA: TGTGCCAGCAGCGTCCGGGGACAGGGGGAAGCTTTCTTT

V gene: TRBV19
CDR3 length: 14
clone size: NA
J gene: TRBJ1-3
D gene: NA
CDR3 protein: CASSIPSSGNTIYF
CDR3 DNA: TGTGCCAGTAGTATCCCCAGCTCTGGAAACACCATATATTTT

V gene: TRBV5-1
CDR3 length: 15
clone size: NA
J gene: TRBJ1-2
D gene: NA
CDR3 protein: CASSRVQGRGYGYTF
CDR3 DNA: TGCGCCAGCAGCCGCGTTCAGGGGCGCGGGTATGGCTACACCTTC

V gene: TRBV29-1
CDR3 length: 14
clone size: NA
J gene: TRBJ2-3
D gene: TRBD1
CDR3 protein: CSVQRQGVRGGQYF
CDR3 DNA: TGCAGCGTTCAAAGGCAGGGGGTAAGAGGGGGGCAGTATTTT

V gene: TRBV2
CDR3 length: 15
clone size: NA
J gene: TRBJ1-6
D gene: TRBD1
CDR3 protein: CASLPGTGGNSPLHF
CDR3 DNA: TGTGCCAGCCTCCCCGGGACAGGGGGAAATTCACCCCTCCACTTT

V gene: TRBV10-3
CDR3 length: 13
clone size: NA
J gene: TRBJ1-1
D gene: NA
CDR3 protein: CAISEGDITEAFF
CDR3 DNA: TGTGCCATCAGTGAAGGGGACATCACTGAAGCTTTCTTT

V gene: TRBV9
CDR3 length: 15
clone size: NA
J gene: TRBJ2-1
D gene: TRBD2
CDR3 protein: CASSVASGGASEQFF
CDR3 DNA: TGTGCCAGCAGCGTAGCCAGCGGGGGGGCATCTGAGCAGTTCTTC

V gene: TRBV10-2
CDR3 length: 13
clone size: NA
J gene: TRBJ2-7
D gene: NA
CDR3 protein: CASEMPGSYEQYF
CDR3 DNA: TGCGCCAGCGAGATGCCGGGCTCCTACGAGCAGTACTTC

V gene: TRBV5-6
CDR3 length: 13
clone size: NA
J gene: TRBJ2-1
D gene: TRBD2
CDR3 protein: CASRLAGGNEQFF
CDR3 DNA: TGTGCCAGCAGATTAGCGGGGGGCAATGAGCAGTTCTTC

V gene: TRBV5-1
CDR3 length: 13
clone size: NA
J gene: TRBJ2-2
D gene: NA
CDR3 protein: CASSAQGSGELFF
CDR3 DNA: TGCGCCAGCAGCGCACAGGGATCCGGGGAGCTGTTTTTT

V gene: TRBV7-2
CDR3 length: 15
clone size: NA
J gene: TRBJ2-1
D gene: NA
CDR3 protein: CASRLAAVSYNEQFF
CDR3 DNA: TGTGCCAGCAGATTAGCGGCGGTTTCCTACAATGAGCAGTTCTTC

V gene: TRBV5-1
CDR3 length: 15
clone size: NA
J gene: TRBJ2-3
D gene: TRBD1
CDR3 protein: CASSPGTEFTDTQYF
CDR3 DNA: TGCGCCAGCAGCCCGGGGACAGAGTTCACAGATACGCAGTATTTT

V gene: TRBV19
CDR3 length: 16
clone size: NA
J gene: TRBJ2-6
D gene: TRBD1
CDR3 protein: CASSTKGAGGANVLTF
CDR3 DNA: TGTGCCAGTAGTACTAAGGGGGCTGGAGGGGCCAACGTCCTGACTTTC

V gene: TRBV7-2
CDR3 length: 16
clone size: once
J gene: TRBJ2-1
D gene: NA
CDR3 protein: CASSSHYGDSYNEQFF
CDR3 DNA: TGTGCCAGCAGCTCCCACTATGGCGACTCCTACAATGAGCAGTTCTTC

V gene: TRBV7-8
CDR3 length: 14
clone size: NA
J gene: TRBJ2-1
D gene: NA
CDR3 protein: CASSLNRPEDEQFF
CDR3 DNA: TGTGCCAGCAGCTTAAACCGACCCGAGGATGAGCAGTTCTTC

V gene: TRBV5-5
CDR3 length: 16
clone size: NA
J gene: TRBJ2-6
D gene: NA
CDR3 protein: CASSLTGSSGANVLTF
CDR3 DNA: TGTGCCAGCAGCTTGACAGGGTCAAGTGGGGCCAACGTCCTGACTTTC

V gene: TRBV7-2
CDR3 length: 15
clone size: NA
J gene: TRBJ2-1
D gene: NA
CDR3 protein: CASSLELVTRPEQFF
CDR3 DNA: TGTGCCAGCAGCTTAGAACTAGTTACGCGCCCTGAGCAGTTCTTC

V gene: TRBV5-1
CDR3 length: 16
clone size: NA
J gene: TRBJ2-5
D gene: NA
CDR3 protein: CASSLGRTAYQETQYF
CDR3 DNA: TGCGCCAGCAGCTTGGGGAGGACAGCGTACCAAGAGACCCAGTACTTC

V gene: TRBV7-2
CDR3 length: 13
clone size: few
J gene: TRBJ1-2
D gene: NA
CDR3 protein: CASSPDKNYGYTF
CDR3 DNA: TGTGCCAGCAGCCCGGACAAGAACTATGGCTACACCTTC

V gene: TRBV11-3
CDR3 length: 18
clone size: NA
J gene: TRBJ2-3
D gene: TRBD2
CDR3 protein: CASSDPGLAGDRTDTQYF
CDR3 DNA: TGTGCCAGCAGCGACCCGGGACTAGCGGGGGACCGCACAGATACGCAGTATTTT

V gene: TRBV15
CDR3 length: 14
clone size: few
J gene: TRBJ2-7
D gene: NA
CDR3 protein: CATSRGSGTYEQYF
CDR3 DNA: TGTGCCACCAGCAGAGGATCCGGGACATACGAGCAGTACTTC